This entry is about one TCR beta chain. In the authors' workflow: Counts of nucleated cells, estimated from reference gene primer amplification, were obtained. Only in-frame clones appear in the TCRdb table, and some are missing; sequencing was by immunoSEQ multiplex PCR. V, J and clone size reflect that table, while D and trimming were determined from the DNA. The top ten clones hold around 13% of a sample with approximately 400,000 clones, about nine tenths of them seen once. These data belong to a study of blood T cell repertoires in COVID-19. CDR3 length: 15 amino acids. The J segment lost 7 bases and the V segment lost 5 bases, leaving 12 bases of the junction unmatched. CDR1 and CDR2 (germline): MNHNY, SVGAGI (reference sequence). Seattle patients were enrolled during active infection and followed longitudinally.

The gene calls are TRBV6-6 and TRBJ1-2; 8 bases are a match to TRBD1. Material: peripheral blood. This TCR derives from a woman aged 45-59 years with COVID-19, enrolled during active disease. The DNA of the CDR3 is TGTGCCAGCAGTCTACAAGACACAGGGGGGGGTGGCTACACCTTC. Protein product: CASSLQDTGGGGYTF.